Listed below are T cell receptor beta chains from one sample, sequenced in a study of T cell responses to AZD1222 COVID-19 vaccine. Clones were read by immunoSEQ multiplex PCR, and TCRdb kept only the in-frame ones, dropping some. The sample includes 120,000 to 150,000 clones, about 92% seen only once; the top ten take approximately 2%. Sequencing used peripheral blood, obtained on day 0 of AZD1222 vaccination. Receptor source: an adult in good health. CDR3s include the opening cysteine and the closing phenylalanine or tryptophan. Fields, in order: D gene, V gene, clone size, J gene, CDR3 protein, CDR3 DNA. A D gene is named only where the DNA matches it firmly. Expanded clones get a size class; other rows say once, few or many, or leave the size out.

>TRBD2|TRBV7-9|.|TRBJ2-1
CASSLELAGGPRSYNEQFF
TGTGCCAGCAGCTTAGAACTAGCGGGAGGGCCTCGTTCGTACAATGAGCAGTTCTTC
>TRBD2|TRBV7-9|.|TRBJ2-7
CASSVGGSPLEQYF
TGTGCCAGCAGCGTTGGCGGGAGTCCCCTCGAGCAGTACTTC
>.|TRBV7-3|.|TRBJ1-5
CASSLQITRNQPQHF
TGTGCCAGCAGCTTACAGATTACGCGCAATCAGCCCCAGCATTTT
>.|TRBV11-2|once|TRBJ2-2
CASSSTVTRGTGELFF
TGTGCCAGCAGCTCTACTGTTACAAGGGGCACCGGGGAGCTGTTTTTT
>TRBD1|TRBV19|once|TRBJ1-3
CASSTLQGSSGNTIYF
TGTGCCAGTAGTACACTACAGGGGAGCTCTGGAAACACCATATATTTT
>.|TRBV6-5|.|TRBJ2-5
CAVTRRARETQYF
TGTGCCGTAACCCGCAGGGCTCGCGAGACCCAGTACTTC
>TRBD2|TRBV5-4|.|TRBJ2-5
CASSSRGGQETQYF
TGTGCCAGCAGCTCACGGGGGGGCCAAGAGACCCAGTACTTC
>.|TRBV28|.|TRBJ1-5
CASCPTGSSNSNQPQHF
TGTGCCAGCTGTCCGACAGGTTCGTCGAATAGCAATCAGCCCCAGCATTTT
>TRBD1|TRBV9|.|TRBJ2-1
CASSASGTGENEQFF
TGTGCCAGCAGCGCCTCTGGGACAGGGGAGAATGAGCAGTTCTTC
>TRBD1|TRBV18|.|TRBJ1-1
CASSPTFGQGNTEAFF
TGTGCCAGCTCACCTACGTTTGGACAGGGGAACACTGAAGCTTTCTTT
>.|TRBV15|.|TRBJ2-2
CATSREGRGGELFF
TGTGCCACCAGCAGAGAGGGACGGGGCGGGGAGCTGTTTTTT
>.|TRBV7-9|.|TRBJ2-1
CASSSSGGFGDEQFF
TGTGCCAGCAGCTCATCTGGGGGTTTCGGCGATGAGCAGTTCTTC
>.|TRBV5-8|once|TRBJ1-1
CASSLVGVNTEAFF
TGTGCCAGCAGCTTGGTGGGGGTGAACACTGAAGCTTTCTTT
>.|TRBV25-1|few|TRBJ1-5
CASGSWGNQPQHF
TGTGCCAGCGGGTCTTGGGGCAATCAGCCCCAGCATTTT
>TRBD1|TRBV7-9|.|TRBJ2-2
CASSFDRGRGAGELFF
TGTGCCAGCAGCTTCGACAGGGGGCGCGGGGCCGGGGAGCTGTTTTTT
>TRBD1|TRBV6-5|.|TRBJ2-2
CASKPDRGNTGELFF
TGTGCCAGCAAACCCGACAGGGGGAACACCGGGGAGCTGTTTTTT
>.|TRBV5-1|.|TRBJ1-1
CASSSDMGNTEAFF
TGCGCCAGCAGCTCGGACATGGGGAACACTGAAGCTTTCTTT
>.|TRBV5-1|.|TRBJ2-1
CASSAAPNNEQFF
TGCGCCAGCAGCGCAGCACCCAACAATGAGCAGTTCTTC
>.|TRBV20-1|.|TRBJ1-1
CSAQGDTEAFF
TGCAGTGCCCAGGGCGACACTGAAGCTTTCTTT
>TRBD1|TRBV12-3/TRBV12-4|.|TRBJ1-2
CASSQQGYGYTF
TGTGCCAGCAGCCAACAGGGGTATGGCTACACCTTC
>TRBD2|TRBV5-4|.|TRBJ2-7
CASSLRRSGRVAEQYF
TGTGCCAGCAGCTTGCGTCGCAGCGGGAGGGTAGCCGAGCAGTACTTC
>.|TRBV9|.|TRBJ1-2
CASSRGGEGYGYTF
TGTGCCAGCAGCCGCGGGGGAGAGGGCTATGGCTACACCTTC